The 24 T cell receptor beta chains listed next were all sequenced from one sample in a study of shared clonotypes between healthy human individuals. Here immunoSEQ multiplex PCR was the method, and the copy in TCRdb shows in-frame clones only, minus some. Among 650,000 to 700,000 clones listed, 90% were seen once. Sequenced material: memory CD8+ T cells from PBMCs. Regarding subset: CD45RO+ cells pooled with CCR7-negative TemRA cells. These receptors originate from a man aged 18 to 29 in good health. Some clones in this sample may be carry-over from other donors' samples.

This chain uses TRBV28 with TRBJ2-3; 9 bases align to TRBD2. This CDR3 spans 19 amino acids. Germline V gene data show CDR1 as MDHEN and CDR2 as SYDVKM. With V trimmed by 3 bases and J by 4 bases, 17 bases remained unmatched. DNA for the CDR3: TGTGCCAGCAGTTTCTACGGGACTAGCCAACCTCTCCTCTCAGATACGCAGTATTTT. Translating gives CASSFYGTSQPLLSDTQYF.

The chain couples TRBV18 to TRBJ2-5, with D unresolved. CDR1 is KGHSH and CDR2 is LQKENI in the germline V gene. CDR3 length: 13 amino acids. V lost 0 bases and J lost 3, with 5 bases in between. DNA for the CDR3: TGTGCCAGCTCACCACCGTTCGAAGAGACCCAGTACTTC. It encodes CASSPPFEETQYF.

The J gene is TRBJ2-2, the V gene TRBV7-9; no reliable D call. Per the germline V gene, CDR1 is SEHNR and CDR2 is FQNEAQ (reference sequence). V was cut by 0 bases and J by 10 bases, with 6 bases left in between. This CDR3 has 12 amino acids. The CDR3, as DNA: TGTGCCAGCAGCTTAGCTATAATGGAGCTGTTTTTT. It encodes CASSLAIMELFF.

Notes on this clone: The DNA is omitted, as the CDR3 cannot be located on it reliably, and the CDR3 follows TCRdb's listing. The chain's CDR3 is CASSSSTSTASYEQYF. The rearrangement uses TRBV27 and TRBJ2-7; TRBD2, the D gene given by the table, was not confirmed from the DNA. The CDR3 spans 16 amino acids, including both terminal residues. Germline V gene data show CDR1 as MNHEY and CDR2 as SMNVEV (reference sequence).

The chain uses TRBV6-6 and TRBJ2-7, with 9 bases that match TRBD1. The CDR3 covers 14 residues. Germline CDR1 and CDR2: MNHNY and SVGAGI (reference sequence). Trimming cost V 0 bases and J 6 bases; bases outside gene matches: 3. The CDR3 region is CASSYSTGGFEQYF. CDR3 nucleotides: TGTGCCAGCAGTTACTCGACAGGGGGATTCGAGCAGTACTTC.

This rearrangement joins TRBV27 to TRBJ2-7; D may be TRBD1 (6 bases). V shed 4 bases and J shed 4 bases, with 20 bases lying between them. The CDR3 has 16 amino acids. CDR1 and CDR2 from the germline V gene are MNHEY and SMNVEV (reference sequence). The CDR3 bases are TGTGCCAGCAGTTATTCTTCAGGGGAAAGGGTGTACGAGCAGTACTTC. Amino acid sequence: CASSYSSGERVYEQYF.

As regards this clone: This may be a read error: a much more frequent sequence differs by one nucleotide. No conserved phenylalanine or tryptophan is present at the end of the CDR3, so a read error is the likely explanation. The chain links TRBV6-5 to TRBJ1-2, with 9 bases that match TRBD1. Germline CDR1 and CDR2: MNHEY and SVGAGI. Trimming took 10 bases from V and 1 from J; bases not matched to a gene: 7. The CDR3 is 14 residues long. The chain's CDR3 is CATRGQGLNYGYTL. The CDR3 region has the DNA TGTGCCACCCGTGGACAGGGGCTTAACTATGGCTACACCCTC.

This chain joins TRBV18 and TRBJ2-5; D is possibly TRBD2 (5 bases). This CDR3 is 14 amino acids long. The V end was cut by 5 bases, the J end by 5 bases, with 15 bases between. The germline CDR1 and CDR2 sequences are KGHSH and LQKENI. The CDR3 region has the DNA TGTGCCAGCTCAACGCTAATTAGGGAGGAGACCCAGTACTTC. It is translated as CASSTLIREETQYF.

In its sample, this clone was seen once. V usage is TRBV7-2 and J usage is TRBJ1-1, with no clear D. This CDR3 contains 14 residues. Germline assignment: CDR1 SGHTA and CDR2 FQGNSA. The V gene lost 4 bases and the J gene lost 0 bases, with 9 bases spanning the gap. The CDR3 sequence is CASSSAGLNTEAFF. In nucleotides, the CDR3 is TGTGCCAGCAGCTCCGCAGGATTGAACACTGAAGCTTTCTTT.

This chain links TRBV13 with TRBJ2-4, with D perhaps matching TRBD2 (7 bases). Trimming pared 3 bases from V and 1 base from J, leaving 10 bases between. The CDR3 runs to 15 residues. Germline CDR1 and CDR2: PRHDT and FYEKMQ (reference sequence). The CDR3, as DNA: TGTGCCAGCAGCTTTGGGGGGGCTGCCAAAAACATTCAGTACTTC. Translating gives CASSFGGAAKNIQYF.

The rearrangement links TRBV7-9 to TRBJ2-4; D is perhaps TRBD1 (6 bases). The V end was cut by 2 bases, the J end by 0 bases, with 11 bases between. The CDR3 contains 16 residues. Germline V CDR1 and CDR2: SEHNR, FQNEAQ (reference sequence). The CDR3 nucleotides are TGTGCCAGCAGCTTACAGGGGAACCTAGCCAAAAACATTCAGTACTTC. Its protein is CASSLQGNLAKNIQYF. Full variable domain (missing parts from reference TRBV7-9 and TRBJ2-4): DTGVSQNPRHKITKRGQNVTFRCDPISEHNRLYWYRQTLGQGPEFLTYFQNEAQLEKSRLLSDRFSAERPKGSFSTLEIQRTEQGDSAMYLCASSLQGNLAKNIQYFGAGTRLSVL.

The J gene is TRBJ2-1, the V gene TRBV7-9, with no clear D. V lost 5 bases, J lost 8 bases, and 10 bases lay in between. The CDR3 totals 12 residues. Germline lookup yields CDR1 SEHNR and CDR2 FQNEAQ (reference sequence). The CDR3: CASSPSKHEQFF. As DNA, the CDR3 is TGTGCCAGCAGCCCCTCGAAACATGAGCAGTTCTTC. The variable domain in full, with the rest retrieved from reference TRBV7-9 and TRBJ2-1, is DTGVSQNPRHKITKRGQNVTFRCDPISEHNRLYWYRQTLGQGPEFLTYFQNEAQLEKSRLLSDRFSAERPKGSFSTLEIQRTEQGDSAMYLCASSPSKHEQFFGPGTRLTVL.

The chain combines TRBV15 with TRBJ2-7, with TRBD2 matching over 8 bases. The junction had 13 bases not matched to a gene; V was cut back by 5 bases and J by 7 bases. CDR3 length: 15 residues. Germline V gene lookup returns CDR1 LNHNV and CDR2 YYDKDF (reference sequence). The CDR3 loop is CATSPLVGPGGEQYF. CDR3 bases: TGTGCCACCAGCCCCCTGGTAGGCCCGGGGGGGGAGCAGTACTTC.

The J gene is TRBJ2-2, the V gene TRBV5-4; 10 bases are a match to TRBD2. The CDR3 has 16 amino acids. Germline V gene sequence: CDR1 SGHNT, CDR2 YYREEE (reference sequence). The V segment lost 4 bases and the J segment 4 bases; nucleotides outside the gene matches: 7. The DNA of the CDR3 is TGTGCCAGCAGCCAGGGGCTAGCGGGAGTCACCGGGGAGCTGTTTTTT. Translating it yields CASSQGLAGVTGELFF.

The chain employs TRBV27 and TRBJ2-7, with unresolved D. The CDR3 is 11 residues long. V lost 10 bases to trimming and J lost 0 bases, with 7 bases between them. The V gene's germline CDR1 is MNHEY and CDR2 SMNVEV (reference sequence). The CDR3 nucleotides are TGTGCCACCGCAATCTCCTACGAGCAGTACTTC. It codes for CATAISYEQYF.

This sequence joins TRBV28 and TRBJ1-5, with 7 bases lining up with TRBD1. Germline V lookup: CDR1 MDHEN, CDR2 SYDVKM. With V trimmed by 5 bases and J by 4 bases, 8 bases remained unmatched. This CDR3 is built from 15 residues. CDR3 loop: CASSAGTAVNQPQHF. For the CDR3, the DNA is TGTGCCAGCAGTGCCGGGACAGCAGTTAATCAGCCCCAGCATTTT.

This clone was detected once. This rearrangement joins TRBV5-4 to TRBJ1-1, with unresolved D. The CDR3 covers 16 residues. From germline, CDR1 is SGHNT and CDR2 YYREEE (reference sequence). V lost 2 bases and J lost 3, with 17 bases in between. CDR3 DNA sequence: TGTGCCAGCAGCTTCTCCCCCCCAGTGAAGGACACTGAAGCTTTCTTT. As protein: CASSFSPPVKDTEAFF.

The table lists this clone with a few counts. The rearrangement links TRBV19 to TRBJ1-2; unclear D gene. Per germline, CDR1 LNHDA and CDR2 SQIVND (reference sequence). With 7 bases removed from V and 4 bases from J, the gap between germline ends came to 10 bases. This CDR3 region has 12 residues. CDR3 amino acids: CASTPDAYGYTF. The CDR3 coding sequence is TGTGCCAGTACCCCGGACGCCTATGGCTACACCTTC.

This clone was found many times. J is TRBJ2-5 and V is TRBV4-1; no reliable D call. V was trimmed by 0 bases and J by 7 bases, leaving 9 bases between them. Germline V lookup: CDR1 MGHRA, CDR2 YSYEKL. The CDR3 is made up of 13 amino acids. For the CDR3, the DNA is TGCGCCAGCAGCCAAGAGGGATTTTGGACCCAGTACTTC. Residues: CASSQEGFWTQYF.

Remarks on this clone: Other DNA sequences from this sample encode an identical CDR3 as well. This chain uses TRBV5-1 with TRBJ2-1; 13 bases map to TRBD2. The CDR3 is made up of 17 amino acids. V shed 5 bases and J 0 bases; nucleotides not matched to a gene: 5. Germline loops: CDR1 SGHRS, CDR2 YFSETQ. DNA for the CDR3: TGCGCCAGCAGTCCCGGACTAGCGGGAGTCTCCTACAATGAGCAGTTCTTC. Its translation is CASSPGLAGVSYNEQFF.

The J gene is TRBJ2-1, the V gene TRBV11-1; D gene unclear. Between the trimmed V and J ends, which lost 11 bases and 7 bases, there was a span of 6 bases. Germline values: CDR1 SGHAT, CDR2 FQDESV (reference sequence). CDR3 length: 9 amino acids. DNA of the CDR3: TGTGCCGCCGGGAATGAGCAGTTCTTC. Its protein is CAAGNEQFF.

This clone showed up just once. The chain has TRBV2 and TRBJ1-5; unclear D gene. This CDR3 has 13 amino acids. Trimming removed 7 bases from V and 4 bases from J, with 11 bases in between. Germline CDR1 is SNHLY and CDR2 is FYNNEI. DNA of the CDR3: TGTGCCAGCAAAGGCTGGCAGAATCAGCCCCAGCATTTT. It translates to CASKGWQNQPQHF.

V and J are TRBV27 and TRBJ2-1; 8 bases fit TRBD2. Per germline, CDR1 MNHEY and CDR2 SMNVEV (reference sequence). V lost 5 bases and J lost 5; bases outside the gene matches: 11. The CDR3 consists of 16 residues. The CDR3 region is CASSPSAGVVDNEQFF. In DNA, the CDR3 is TGTGCCAGCAGTCCCTCAGCGGGAGTGGTCGACAATGAGCAGTTCTTC.

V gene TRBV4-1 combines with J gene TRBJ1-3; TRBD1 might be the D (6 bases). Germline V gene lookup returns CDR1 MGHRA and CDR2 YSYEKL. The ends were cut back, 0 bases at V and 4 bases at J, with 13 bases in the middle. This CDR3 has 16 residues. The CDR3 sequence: CASSQDPRGAGNTIYF. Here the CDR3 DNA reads TGCGCCAGCAGCCAAGACCCCAGGGGAGCCGGAAACACCATATATTTT.